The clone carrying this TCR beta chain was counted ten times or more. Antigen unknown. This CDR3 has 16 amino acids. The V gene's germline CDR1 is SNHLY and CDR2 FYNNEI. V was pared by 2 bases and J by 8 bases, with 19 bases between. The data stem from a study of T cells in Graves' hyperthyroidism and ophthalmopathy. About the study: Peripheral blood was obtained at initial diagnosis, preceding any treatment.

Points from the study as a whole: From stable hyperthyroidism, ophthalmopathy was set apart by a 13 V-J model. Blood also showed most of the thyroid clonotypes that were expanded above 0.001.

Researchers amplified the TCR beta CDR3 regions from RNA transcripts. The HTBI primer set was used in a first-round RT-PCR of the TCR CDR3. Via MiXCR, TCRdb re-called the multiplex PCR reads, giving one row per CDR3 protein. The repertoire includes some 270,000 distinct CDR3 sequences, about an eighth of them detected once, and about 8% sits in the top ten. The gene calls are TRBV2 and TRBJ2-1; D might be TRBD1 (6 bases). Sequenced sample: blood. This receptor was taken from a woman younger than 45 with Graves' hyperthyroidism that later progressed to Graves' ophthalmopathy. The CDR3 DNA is TGTGCCAGCAGTGAAATCGGACTTAGGGGGAGCCATGAGCAGTTCTTC. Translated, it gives CASSEIGLRGSHEQFF.